This T cell receptor beta chain was identified in a study of blood T cell repertoires in COVID-19. Data came from immunoSEQ multiplex PCR; TCRdb stores just in-frame clones and leaves some out. The sample consists of 50,000 to 60,000 clones, roughly 87% of them appearing once. In germline, CDR1 is SEHNR, CDR2 FQNEAQ (reference sequence). After removal of 3 bases from V and 10 bases from J, the junction contained 8 bases not matched to a gene. The CDR3 consists of 16 residues. The source of this sequence is a man between 35 and 55 years old with COVID-19, enrolled during active disease. The chain uses TRBV7-9 and TRBJ2-1; 14 bases align to TRBD2. The source material was peripheral blood. This CDR3 reads CASSFTGLAGAGEQFF. CDR3 sequence (DNA): TGTGCCAGCAGCTTTACGGGACTAGCGGGAGCTGGGGAGCAGTTCTTC.